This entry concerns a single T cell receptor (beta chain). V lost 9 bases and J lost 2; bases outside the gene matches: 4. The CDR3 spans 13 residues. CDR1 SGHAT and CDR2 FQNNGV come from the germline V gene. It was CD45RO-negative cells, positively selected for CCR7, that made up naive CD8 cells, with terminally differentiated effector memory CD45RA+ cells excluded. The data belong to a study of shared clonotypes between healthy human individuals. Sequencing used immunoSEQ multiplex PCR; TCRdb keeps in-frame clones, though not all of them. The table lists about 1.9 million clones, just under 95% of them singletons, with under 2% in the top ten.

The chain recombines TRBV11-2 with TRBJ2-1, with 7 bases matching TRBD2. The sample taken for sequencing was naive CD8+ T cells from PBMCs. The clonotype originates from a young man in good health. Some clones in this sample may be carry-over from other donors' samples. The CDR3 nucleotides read TGTGCCAGTGATGCGGGAGCCTACAATGAGCAGTTCTTC. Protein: CASDAGAYNEQFF.